In this sample, the clone carrying this TCR beta chain turned up many times. Its target is unknown. These data come from a study of Graves' ophthalmopathy and Graves' hyperthyroidism. Points from the study as a whole: In separating ophthalmopathy from stable hyperthyroidism, a 13-signature model achieved nearly 90% sensitivity and around 80% specificity. For predicting ophthalmopathy progression, the model had 70.59% sensitivity and 72.22% specificity. Most clonotypes expanded in thyroid above 0.001 frequency were present in blood too.

Diagnosis was based on clinical symptoms, serum thyroxine, TRAb, thyroid ultrasound and orbital computed tomography. Per the germline V gene, CDR1 is GTSNPN and CDR2 is SVGIG (reference sequence). The CDR3 runs to 12 residues. Trimming shortened V by 3 bases and J by 4 bases, and 10 bases separated the two germline ends. Amplification of TCR beta CDR3 regions used RNA transcripts. Second-round multiplex PCR came after first-round RT-PCR with HTBI primers. TCRdb independently ran MiXCR on the multiplex PCR reads; one entry per CDR3 protein. The sample lists around 340,000 distinct CDR3 sequences; roughly 17% were seen once.

Sequencing input: peripheral blood. The chain employs TRBV30 and TRBJ2-7; no firm D call. The sequence came from an adult man with Graves' ophthalmopathy. The CDR3 DNA sequence: TGTGCCTGGAGGCCTTCCCCTTACGAGCAGTACTTC. Translation gives CAWRPSPYEQYF.